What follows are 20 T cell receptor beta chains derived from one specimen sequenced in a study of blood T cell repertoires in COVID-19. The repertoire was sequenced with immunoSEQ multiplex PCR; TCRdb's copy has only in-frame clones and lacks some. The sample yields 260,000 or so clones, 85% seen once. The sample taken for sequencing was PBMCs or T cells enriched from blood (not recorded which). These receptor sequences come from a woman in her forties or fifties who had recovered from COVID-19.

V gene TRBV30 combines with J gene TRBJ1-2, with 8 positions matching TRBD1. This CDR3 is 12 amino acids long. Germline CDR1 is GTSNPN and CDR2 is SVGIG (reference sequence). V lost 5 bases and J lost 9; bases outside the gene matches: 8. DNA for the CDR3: TGTGCCTGGGGTTCGGACAGGGTGAGCTACACCTTC. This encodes CAWGSDRVSYTF.

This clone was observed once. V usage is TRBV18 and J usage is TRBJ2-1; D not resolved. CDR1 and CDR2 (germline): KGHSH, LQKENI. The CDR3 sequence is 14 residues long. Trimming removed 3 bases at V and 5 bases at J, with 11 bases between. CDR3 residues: CASSPDVRNNEQFF. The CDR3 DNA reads TGTGCCAGCTCACCCGACGTGAGGAACAATGAGCAGTTCTTC.

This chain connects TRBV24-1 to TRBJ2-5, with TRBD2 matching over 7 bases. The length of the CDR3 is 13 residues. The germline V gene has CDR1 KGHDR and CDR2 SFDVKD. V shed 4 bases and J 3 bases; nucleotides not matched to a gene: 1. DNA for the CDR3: TGTGCCACCAGTGACCTAGCGGAAGAGACCCAGTACTTC. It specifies CATSDLAEETQYF.

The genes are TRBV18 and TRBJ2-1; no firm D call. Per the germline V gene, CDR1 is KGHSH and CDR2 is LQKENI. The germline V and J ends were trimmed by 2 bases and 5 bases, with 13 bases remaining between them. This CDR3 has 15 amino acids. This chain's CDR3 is CASSPTPTLNNEQFF. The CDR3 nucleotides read TGTGCCAGCTCACCAACCCCTACTTTAAACAATGAGCAGTTCTTC.

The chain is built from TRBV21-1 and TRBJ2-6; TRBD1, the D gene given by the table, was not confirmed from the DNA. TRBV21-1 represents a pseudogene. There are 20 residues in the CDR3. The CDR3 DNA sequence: TGTGCCAGCAGCAAAGTCTCCCTGACAGCAATATTCTCTGGGGCCAACGTCCTGACTTTC. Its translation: CASSKVSLTAIFSGANVLTF.

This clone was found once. The DNA for the CDR3 is TGTGCCAGCAGTTTTATGGGCCGCTCTGGAAACACCATATATTTT. Amino acid sequence: CASSFMGRSGNTIYF. This chain uses TRBV28 with TRBJ1-3; D ambiguous. CDR1 MDHEN and CDR2 SYDVKM come from the germline V gene. The CDR3 contains 15 residues. Between the trimmed V and J ends, which lost 3 bases and 0 bases, there was a span of 9 bases.

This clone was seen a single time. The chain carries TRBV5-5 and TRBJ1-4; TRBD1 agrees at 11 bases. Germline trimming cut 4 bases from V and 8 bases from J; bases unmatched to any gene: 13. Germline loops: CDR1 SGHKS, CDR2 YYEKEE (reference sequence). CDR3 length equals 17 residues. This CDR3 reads CASSLRDRGAAGEKLFF. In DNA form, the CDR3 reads TGTGCCAGCAGCCTCCGGGACAGGGGGGCCGCGGGCGAAAAACTGTTTTTT.

This CDR3 reads CATSRAGRGVRTDTQYF. CDR3 bases: TGTGCCACCAGCAGGGCGGGGCGGGGGGTACGCACAGATACGCAGTATTTT. This chain links TRBV15 with TRBJ2-3; 8 bases are a match to TRBD2. Germline V gene data show CDR1 as LNHNV and CDR2 as YYDKDF (reference sequence). This CDR3 contains 17 residues. Trimming at V came to 3 bases and at J to 1 base, leaving 9 bases not matched to a gene.

CDR3 DNA: TGTGCCAGCAGCTTAGAGCTAGCGGGAGGCAGAGATACGCAGTATTTT. Amino acids: CASSLELAGGRDTQYF. This chain links TRBV11-2 with TRBJ2-3; 11 bases align to TRBD2. This CDR3 has 16 residues. From germline, CDR1 is SGHAT and CDR2 FQNNGV. Trimming at V came to 0 bases and at J to 5 bases, leaving 4 bases not matched to a gene.

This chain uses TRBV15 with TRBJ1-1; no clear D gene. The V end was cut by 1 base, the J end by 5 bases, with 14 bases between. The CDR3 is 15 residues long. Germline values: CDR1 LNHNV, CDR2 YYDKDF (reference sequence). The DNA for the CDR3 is TGTGCCACCAGCAGAGTAAAGGGATGGAGGACTGAAGCTTTCTTT. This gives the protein CATSRVKGWRTEAFF. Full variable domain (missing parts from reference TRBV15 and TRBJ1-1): DAMVIQNPRYQVTQFGKPVTLSCSQTLNHNVMYWYQQKSSQAPKLLFHYYDKDFNNEADTPDNFQSRRPNTSFCFLDIRSPGLGDTAMYLCATSRVKGWRTEAFFGQGTRLTVV.

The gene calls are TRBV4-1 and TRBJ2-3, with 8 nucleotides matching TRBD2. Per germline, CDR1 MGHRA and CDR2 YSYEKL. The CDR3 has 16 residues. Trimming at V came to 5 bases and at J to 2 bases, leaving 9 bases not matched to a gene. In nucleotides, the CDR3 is TGCGCCAGCAGCTATAGCGGGGCTCCCAACACAGATACGCAGTATTTT. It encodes CASSYSGAPNTDTQYF.

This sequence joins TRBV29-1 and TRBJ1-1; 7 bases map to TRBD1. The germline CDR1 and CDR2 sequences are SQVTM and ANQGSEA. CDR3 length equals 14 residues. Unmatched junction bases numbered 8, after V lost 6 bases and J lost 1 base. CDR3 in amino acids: CSVTTGQPNTEAFF. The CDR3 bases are TGCAGCGTGACTACGGGACAGCCGAACACTGAAGCTTTCTTT.

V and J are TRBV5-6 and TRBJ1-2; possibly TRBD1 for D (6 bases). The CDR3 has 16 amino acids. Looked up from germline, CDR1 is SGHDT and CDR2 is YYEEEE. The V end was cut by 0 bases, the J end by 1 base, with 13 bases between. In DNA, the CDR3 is TGTGCCAGCAGCTTGGGTAGGGGGTCCCTTAACTATGGCTACACCTTC. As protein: CASSLGRGSLNYGYTF. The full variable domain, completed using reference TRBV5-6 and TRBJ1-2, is DAGVTQSPTHLIKTRGQQVTLRCSPKSGHDTVSWYQQALGQGPQFIFQYYEEEERQRGNFPDRFSGHQFPNYSSELNVNALLLGDSALYLCASSLGRGSLNYGYTFGSGTRLTVV.

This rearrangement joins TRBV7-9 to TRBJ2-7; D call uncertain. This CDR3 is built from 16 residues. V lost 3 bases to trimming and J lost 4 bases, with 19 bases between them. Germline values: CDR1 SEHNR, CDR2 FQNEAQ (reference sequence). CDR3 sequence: CASSFGSLSSSYEQYF. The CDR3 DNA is TGTGCCAGCAGCTTTGGGTCTTTGTCTAGTTCTTACGAGCAGTACTTC.

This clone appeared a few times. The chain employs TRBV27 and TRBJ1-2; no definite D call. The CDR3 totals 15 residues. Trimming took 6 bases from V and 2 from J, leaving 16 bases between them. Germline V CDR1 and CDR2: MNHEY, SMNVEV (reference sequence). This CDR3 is CASSSKWGVNYGYTF. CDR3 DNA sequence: TGTGCCAGCAGCTCAAAGTGGGGAGTGAACTATGGCTACACCTTC.

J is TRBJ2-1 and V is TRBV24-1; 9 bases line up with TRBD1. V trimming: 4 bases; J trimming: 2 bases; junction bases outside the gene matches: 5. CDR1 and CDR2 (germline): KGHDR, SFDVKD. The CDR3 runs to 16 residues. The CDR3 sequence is CATSDAGTGTYNEQFF. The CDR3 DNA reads TGTGCCACCAGTGACGCCGGGACAGGGACCTACAATGAGCAGTTCTTC.

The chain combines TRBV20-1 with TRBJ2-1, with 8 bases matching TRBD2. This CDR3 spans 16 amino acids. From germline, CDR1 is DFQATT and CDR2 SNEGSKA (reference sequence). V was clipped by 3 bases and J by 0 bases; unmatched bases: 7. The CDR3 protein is CSASRIAGSSYNEQFF. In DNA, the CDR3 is TGCAGTGCTAGTCGCATAGCGGGGAGCTCCTACAATGAGCAGTTCTTC.

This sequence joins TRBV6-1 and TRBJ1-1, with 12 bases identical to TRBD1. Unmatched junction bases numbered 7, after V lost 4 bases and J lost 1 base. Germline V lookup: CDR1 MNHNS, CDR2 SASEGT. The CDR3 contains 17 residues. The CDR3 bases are TGTGCCAGCAGTGCAGGGGGACAGGGGGCGAGGAACACTGAAGCTTTCTTT. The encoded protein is CASSAGGQGARNTEAFF.

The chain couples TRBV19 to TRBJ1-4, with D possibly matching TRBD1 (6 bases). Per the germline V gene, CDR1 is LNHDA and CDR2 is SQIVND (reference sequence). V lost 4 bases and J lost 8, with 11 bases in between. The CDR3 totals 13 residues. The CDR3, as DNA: TGTGCCAGTAGTAATAATCAGGGGGAAAAACTGTTTTTT. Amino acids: CASSNNQGEKLFF.

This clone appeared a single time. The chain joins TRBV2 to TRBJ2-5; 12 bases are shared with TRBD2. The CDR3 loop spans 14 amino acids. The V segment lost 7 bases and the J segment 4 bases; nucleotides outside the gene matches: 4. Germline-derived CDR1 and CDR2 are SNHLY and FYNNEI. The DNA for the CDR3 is TGTGCCAGCACCAAGACTAGCGGGGGAGAGACCCAGTACTTC. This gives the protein CASTKTSGGETQYF.